A single sample is the source of the 17 T cell receptor beta chains below, sequenced in a study of CD8+CD57+ T cells in acquired aplastic anemia. Patients chosen for sequencing had shown CD8+CD57+ cell expansion by flow cytometry. TCR beta VDJ and CDR3 profiles were obtained from a genomic DNA template. TCRdb passed the reads through MiXCR, listing each CDR3 protein once. This sample has 200,000 to 300,000 distinct CDR3 sequences, with 82% found just once. The sample was sorted CD4+, CD8+, or CD8+CD57+ T cells (not recorded which) from PBMCs. These receptors were obtained from a human donor with aplastic anemia.

Details on this clonotype: No conserved phenylalanine or tryptophan is present at the end of the CDR3, so a read error is the likely explanation. The chain employs TRBV15 and TRBJ2-6; either TRBD1 or TRBD2 may fit D (7 bases each). The CDR3 is 16 residues long. Per the germline V gene, CDR1 is LNHNV and CDR2 is YYDKDF (reference sequence). The CDR3 loop reads CASSRGGSYGANVLTL. The CDR3 DNA follows: TGTGCCAGCAGCAGGGGGGGTAGCTACGGGGCCAACGTCCTGACTCTC.

V usage is TRBV7-9 and J usage is TRBJ1-5; D uncertain. V gave up 3 bases and J gave up 5 bases, with 5 bases separating them. Germline-derived CDR1 and CDR2 are SEHNR and FQNEAQ (reference sequence). The CDR3 covers 12 residues. In DNA, the CDR3 is TGTGCCAGCAGCTTCAGCGATCAGCCCCAGCATTTT. Translation: CASSFSDQPQHF.

For this clonotype: No conserved phenylalanine or tryptophan is present at the end of the CDR3, so a read error is the likely explanation. The chain uses TRBV2 and TRBJ2-3; D possibly uses TRBD1 or TRBD2 (5 bases each). From germline, CDR1 is SNHLY and CDR2 FYNNEI. The CDR3 extends over 13 amino acids. The V gene lost 8 bases and the J gene lost 7 bases, with 16 bases spanning the gap. The CDR3 bases are TGTGCCAGCGGGTACGGGGCCAGATATACGCAGTATCTT. Amino acid sequence: CASGYGARYTQYL.

There are many counts of this clonotype. This rearrangement joins TRBV7-9 to TRBJ1-2, with 8 positions matching TRBD1. V was pared by 2 bases and J by 8 bases, with 4 bases of the junction left unmatched. Germline V gives CDR1 SEHNR, CDR2 FQNEAQ (reference sequence). This CDR3 comprises 13 residues. The CDR3 nucleotides are TGTGCCAGCAGCTTACAGGGGGCGCGCGGCTACACCTTC. This sequence encodes CASSLQGARGYTF.

This chain links TRBV5-8 with TRBJ2-1; D remains unclear. This CDR3 comprises 13 residues. Trimming cost V 2 bases and J 5 bases, with 8 bases left between them. Looked up from germline, CDR1 is SGHTS and CDR2 is YDEGEE. The CDR3 nucleotides are TGTGCCAGCAGCTTAGCGCCTAACAATGAGCAGTTCTTC. It yields the protein CASSLAPNNEQFF. The complete variable domain, with remaining parts taken from reference TRBV5-8 and TRBJ2-1, reads EAGVTQSPTHLIKTRGQQATLRCSPISGHTSVYWYQQALGLGLQFLLWYDEGEERNRGNFPPRFSGRQFPNYSSELNVNALELEDSALYLCASSLAPNNEQFFGPGTRLTVL.

Concerning this clonotype: The junction departs from the called germline gene at one end, perhaps through a read error. The CDR3 region is CASSVAQGGQYAQYF. CDR3 in DNA: TGTGCCAGCAGCGTAGCCCAAGGGGGACAATACGCGCAGTACTTC. The chain couples TRBV7-6 to TRBJ2-7; tentatively, D is TRBD1 (6 bases). The CDR3 runs 15 residues. Germline CDR1 SGHVS, CDR2 FNYEAQ.

The chain recombines TRBV2 with TRBJ1-1, with D perhaps TRBD1 (6 bases). The CDR3 contains 14 residues. Germline-derived CDR1 and CDR2 are SNHLY and FYNNEI. V was cut by 4 bases and J by 7 bases, with 16 bases left in between. CDR3 loop: CASSVARGVNEAFF. The CDR3 DNA reads as TGTGCCAGCAGTGTTGCCAGGGGTGTTAATGAAGCTTTCTTT.

The chain joins TRBV5-6 to TRBJ2-2; D possibly corresponds to TRBD1 (5 bases). The CDR3 extends over 11 amino acids. CDR1 and CDR2 from the germline V gene are SGHDT and YYEEEE. Trimming left V 5 bases short and J 11 bases short, with 10 bases between. The CDR3 DNA follows: TGTGCCAGCAGTGGAAGGGGAGAGCTGTTTTTT. This gives the protein CASSGRGELFF.

Remarks on this clonotype: The junction shows a germline mismatch at one end, possibly a read error. This chain uses TRBV7-8 with TRBJ2-5; 9 positions match TRBD2. CDR1 SGHVS and CDR2 FQNEAQ come from the germline V gene. This CDR3 has 16 residues. CDR3 in DNA: TGTGCCAGCAGGTTAGCGGGAGCGCGCTATAAGGAGTCCCAGTACTTC. Translating it yields CASRLAGARYKESQYF.

Details on this clonotype: This likely comes from a read error, as the CDR3 has no conserved phenylalanine or tryptophan at its end. Because the CDR3's place on the DNA is in doubt, the DNA is left out and the CDR3 is given as listed by TCRdb. This rearrangement joins TRBV2 to TRBJ1-5; the table assigns TRBD1, which was not confirmed against the DNA. Both ends counted, the CDR3 spans 14 residues. Germline V gives CDR1 SNHLY, CDR2 FYNNEI. The CDR3 is CASGDGYSDTPHFV.

Concerning this clonotype itself: The junction does not match germline at one end; this may be a read error. The chain couples TRBV2 to TRBJ2-1; possible D gene TRBD2, 5 bases. The CDR3 has 13 residues. The germline V gene encodes CDR1 SNHLY and CDR2 FYNNEI. The CDR3 nucleotides are TGTGCCAGCAGGGACGGAGGAGCGGAAAGGCTGTCTTTC. Residues: CASRDGGAERLSF.

To note about this clonotype: A read error may account for a junction end that differs from germline. The V call is TRBV7-2, the J call TRBJ2-6; weak D call: TRBD2 (5 bases). In germline, CDR1 is SGHTA, CDR2 FQGNSA. CDR3 size: 16 residues. In nucleotides, the CDR3 is TGTGCCAGCAGCTTAGCGGCGGGCTTCACGGCCAACGTGCTGACTTTC. It yields the protein CASSLAAGFTANVLTF.

This clonotype appeared a single time. Without the conserved terminal phenylalanine or tryptophan, this CDR3 likely stems from a read error. No DNA is shown, since the ends of the CDR3 on it are uncertain; the CDR3 is the one TCRdb lists. CDR3 in amino acids: CASSVAYRDQPQHFG. The rearrangement links TRBV2 to TRBJ1-1; no DNA check was done on the table's D call, TRBD1. Counting both end residues, the CDR3 totals 15 amino acids. Germline CDR1 SNHLY, CDR2 FYNNEI.

The V gene is TRBV5-4, the J gene TRBJ2-3; D gene unclear. V lost 4 bases, J lost 3 bases, and 9 bases lay in between. The CDR3 length is 13 residues. Germline-derived CDR1 and CDR2 are SGHNT and YYREEE (reference sequence). The CDR3 DNA follows: TGTGCCAGCAGCACTAAGCAGACAGATACGCAGTATTTT. Its translation is CASSTKQTDTQYF.

This chain uses TRBV7-9 with TRBJ2-4, with D possibly TRBD1 on 5 matching bases. Germline V lookup: CDR1 SEHNR, CDR2 FQNEAQ (reference sequence). The CDR3 totals 18 residues. Trimming took 5 bases from V and 8 from J, leaving 28 bases between them. DNA of the CDR3: TGTGCCAGCAGCGGGCAGGGCAGAGTTGGGGCCGACATCCACATTCAGTACTTC. Amino acid sequence: CASSGQGRVGADIHIQYF.

The sample holds a few counts of this clonotype. An end of the junction differs from the germline gene, which may be a read error. The chain recombines TRBV5-6 with TRBJ2-3; D is possibly TRBD2 (6 bases). The CDR3 covers 13 residues. Germline V gene data show CDR1 as SGHDT and CDR2 as YYEEEE. CDR3 amino acids: CASRLGRTDTQYF. DNA for the CDR3: TGTGCCAGCAGGTTGGGGAGGACAGATACGCAGTATTTT.

This clonotype was seen more than once but under ten times. The genes are TRBV3-1 and TRBJ2-1, with D possibly matching TRBD1 (7 bases). The germline CDR1 and CDR2 sequences are LGHDT and YNNKEL (reference sequence). The CDR3 is made up of 20 amino acids. V lost 2 bases to trimming and J lost 8 bases, with 31 bases between them. The DNA for the CDR3 is TGTGCCAGCAGCCAAATCTTTAGCCAGGGGGGCGGAAACGGTCAGGATGAGCAGTTCTTC. This gives the protein CASSQIFSQGGGNGQDEQFF.